This T cell receptor beta chain was recovered during a study of T cells in Graves' hyperthyroidism and ophthalmopathy. General observations from the study: The model foresaw ophthalmopathy a median 6.5 months prior to onset.

A word on this clonotype: The antigen is undetermined.

The CDR3 sequence is 14 residues long. CDR1 is DFQATT, CDR2 SNEGSKA, per germline (reference sequence). V was trimmed by 6 bases and J by 3 bases, leaving 18 bases between them. RNA transcripts provided the source from which TCR beta CDR3 regions were amplified. The TCR CDR3 first-round RT-PCR relied on the HTBI primer set. TCRdb re-called the multiplex PCR reads with MiXCR, one entry per CDR3 protein. The table includes 610,000 or so distinct CDR3 sequences, about half detected once. The chain employs TRBV20-1 and TRBJ2-7; D is unresolved. This receptor was identified in a woman between 18 and 29 years old with Graves' hyperthyroidism. Sequences were obtained from peripheral blood or thyroid tissue (not recorded which). The CDR3: CSASSTQDGYEQYF. CDR3 coding DNA: TGCAGTGCCAGCAGTACCCAGGACGGCTACGAGCAGTACTTC.